What follows is one T cell receptor beta chain and its context. This sample stems from a study of shared clonotypes between healthy human individuals. Only in-frame clones appear in the TCRdb table, and some are missing; sequencing was by immunoSEQ multiplex PCR. The sample contains about 990,000 clones, 75% to 80% of which appear only once. The V gene's germline CDR1 is KGHSH and CDR2 LQKENI. Trimming took 5 bases from V and 4 from J; bases not matched to a gene: 10. The CDR3 is 17 amino acids. This chain joins TRBV18 and TRBJ2-5; the match to TRBD2 covers 13 bases. The sequenced sample was memory CD4+ T cells from PBMCs. The subset here: CD45RA-negative fraction. This receptor was taken from a man younger than 35 in good health. Some clones in this sample may be carry-over from other donors' samples. This CDR3 is CASSLLAGGPRTETQYF. CDR3 coding DNA: TGTGCCAGCTCATTACTAGCGGGAGGGCCTCGAACAGAGACCCAGTACTTC.